This T cell receptor (beta chain) was obtained from a study of human T cells and chemical hapten exposure. Turning to the study itself: Per-sample variation in TCR yield stemmed mainly from small pooled library volume differences. General observations from the study: With regard to DPC sensitization, TCRs above 1 in 1000 frequency did not change.

The time point is: healthy volunteer bleed at 6 weeks. The starting material, unfractionated whole blood, was used for total RNA extraction. The library put unique molecular identifiers onto individual cDNA molecules. Per the authors' pipeline: Samples had a median of roughly 100,000 TCRs, ranging roughly 20,000 to 690,600. TCRdb analysed the RACE reads with MiXCR anew, one entry per CDR3 protein. TCRdb, not the authors, supplied the V and J calls. The sample contains 60,000 to 80,000 distinct CDR3 sequences, about 6% of which appear only once. In this sample, this clonotype turned up many times. Its antigen is unidentified. CDR1 and CDR2 from the germline V gene are DFQATT and SNEGSKA (reference sequence). V shed 1 base and J shed 4 bases, with 14 bases lying between them. There are 14 residues in the CDR3.

The rearrangement uses TRBV20-1 and TRBJ2-7; no clear D gene. The source of this sequence is a female donor in good health. Some clones in this sample may be carry-over from other donors' samples. Specimen: whole blood. This chain's CDR3 is CSARVAGDWYEQYF. The CDR3 DNA is TGCAGTGCTAGAGTAGCTGGCGACTGGTACGAGCAGTACTTC.